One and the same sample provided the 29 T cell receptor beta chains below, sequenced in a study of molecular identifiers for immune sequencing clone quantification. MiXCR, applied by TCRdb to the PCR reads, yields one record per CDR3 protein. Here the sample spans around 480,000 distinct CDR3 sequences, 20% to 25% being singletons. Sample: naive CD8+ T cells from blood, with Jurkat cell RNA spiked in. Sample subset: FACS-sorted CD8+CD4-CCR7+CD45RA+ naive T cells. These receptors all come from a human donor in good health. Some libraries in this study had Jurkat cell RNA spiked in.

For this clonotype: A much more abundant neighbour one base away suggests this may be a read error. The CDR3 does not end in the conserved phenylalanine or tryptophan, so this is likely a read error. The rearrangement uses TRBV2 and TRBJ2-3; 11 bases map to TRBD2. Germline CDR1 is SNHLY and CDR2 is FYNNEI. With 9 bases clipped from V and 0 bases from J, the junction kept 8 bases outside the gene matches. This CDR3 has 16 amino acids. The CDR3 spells CASDGTSGLSTDTQYS. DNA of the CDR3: TGTGCCAGTGACGGGACTAGCGGCCTAAGCACAGATACGCAGTATTCT.

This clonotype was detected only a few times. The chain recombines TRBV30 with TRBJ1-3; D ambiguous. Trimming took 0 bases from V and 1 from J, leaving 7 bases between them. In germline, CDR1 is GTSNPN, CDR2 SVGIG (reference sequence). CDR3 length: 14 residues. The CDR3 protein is CAWSVGASGNTIYF. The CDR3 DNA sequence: TGTGCCTGGAGTGTTGGAGCGTCTGGAAACACCATATATTTT.

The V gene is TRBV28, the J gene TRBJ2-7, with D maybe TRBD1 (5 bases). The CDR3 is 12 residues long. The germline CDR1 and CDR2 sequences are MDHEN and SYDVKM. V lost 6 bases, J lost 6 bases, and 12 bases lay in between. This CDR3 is CASSPGQPEQYF. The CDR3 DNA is TGTGCCAGCAGCCCAGGGCAGCCCGAGCAGTACTTC.

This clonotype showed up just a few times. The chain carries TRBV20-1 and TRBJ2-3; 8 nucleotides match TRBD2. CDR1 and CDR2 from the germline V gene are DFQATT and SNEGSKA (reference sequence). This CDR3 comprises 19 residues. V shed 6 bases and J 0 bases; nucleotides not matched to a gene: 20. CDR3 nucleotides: TGCAGTGCCAATATCCGGGACAAACGCGGGGGGACGAGCACAGATACGCAGTATTTT. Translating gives CSANIRDKRGGTSTDTQYF.

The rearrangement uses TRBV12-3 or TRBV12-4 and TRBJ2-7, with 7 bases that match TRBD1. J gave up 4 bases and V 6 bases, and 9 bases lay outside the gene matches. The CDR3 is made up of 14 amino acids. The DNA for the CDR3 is TGTGCCAGCAGCCGGGACAGCGACTTATACGAGCAGTACTTC. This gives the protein CASSRDSDLYEQYF.

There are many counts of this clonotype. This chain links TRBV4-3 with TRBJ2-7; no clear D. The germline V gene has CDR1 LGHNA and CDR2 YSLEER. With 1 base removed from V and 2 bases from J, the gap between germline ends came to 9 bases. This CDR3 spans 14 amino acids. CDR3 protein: CASSQGVWTYEQYF. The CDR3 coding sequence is TGCGCCAGCAGCCAAGGGGTCTGGACCTACGAGCAGTACTTC.

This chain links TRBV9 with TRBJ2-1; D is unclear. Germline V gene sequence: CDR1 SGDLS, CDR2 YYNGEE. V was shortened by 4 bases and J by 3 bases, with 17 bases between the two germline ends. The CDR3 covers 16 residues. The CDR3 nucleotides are TGTGCCAGCAGCTCCTTGTCAATGACCAGCTACAATGAGCAGTTCTTC. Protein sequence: CASSSLSMTSYNEQFF.

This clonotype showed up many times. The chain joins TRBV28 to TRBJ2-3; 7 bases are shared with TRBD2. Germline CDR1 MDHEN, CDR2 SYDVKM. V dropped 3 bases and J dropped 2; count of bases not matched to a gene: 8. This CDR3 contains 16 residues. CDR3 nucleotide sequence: TGTGCCAGCAGTTTTCGGCTAGCGGCAATCACAGATACGCAGTATTTT. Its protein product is CASSFRLAAITDTQYF.

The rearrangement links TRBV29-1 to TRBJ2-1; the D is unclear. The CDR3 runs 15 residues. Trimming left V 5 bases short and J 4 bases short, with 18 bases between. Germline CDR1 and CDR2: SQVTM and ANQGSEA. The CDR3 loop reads CSVYIVGAYYNEQFF. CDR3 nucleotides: TGCAGCGTTTACATTGTTGGAGCGTATTACAATGAGCAGTTCTTC.

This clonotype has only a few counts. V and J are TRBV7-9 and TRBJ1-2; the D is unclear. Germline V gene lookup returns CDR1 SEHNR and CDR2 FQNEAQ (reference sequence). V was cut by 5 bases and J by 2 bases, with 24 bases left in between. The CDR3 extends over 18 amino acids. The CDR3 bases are TGTGCCAGCAGCCCCTTAACCCCGGACGGAGTTTCAAACTATGGCTACACCTTC. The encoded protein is CASSPLTPDGVSNYGYTF. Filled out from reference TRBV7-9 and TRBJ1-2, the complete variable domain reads DTGVSQNPRHKITKRGQNVTFRCDPISEHNRLYWYRQTLGQGPEFLTYFQNEAQLEKSRLLSDRFSAERPKGSFSTLEIQRTEQGDSAMYLCASSPLTPDGVSNYGYTFGSGTRLTVV.

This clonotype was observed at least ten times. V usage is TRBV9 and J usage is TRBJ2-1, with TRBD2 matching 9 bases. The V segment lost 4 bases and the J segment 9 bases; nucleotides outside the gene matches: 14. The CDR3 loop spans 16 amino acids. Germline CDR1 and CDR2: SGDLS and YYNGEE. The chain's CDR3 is CASSLPLGTSIGEQFF. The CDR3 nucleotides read TGTGCCAGCAGCCTCCCCCTGGGGACTAGCATAGGTGAGCAGTTCTTC.

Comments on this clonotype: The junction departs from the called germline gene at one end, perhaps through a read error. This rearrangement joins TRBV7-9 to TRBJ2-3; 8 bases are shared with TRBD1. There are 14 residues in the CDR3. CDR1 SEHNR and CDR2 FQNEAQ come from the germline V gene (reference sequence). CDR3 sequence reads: CASSTGQGSDAQYF. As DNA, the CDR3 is TGTGCCAGCAGCACCGGACAGGGATCAGATGCGCAGTATTTT.

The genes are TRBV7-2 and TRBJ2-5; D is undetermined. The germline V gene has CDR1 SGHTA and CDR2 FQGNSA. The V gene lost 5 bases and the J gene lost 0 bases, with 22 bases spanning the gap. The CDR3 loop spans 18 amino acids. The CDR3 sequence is CASSHNILGRSYQETQYF. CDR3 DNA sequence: TGTGCCAGCAGCCACAATATACTCGGACGGAGTTACCAAGAGACCCAGTACTTC.

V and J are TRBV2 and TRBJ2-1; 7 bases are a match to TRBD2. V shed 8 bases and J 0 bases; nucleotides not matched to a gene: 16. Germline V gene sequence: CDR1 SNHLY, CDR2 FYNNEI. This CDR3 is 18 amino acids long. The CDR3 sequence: CASGNPLADTASYNEQFF. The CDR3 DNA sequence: TGTGCCAGCGGGAACCCGCTAGCGGATACCGCCTCCTACAATGAGCAGTTCTTC.

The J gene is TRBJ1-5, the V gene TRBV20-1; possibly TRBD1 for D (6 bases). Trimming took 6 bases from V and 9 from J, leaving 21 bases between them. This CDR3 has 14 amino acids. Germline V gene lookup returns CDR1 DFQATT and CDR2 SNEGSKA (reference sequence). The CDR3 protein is CSASRGGRPRPQHF. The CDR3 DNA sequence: TGCAGTGCCTCGAGGGGGGGCAGGCCAAGGCCCCAGCATTTT.

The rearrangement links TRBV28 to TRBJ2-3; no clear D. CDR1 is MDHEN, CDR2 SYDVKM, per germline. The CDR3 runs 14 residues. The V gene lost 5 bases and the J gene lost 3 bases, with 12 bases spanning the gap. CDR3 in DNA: TGTGCCAGCAGTCCCAGCCCCCAGACAGATACGCAGTATTTT. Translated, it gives CASSPSPQTDTQYF.

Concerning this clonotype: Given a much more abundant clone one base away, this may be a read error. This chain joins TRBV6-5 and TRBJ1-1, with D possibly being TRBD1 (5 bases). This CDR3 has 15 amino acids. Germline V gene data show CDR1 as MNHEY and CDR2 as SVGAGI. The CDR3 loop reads CASSYSSGTNTGAFF. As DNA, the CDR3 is TGTGCCAGCAGTTACTCATCTGGGACGAACACTGGAGCTTTCTTT.

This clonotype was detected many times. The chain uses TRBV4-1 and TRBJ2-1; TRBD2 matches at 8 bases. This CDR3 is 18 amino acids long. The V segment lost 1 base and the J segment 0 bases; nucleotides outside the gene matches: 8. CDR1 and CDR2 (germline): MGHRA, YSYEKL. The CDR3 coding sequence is TGCGCCAGCAGCCAAGTCCTACTAGCGGTGAGCTCCTACAATGAGCAGTTCTTC. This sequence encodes CASSQVLLAVSSYNEQFF.

CDR3 protein: CSARSGTGELFF. CDR3 in DNA: TGCAGTGCTAGATCGGGGACCGGGGAGCTGTTTTTT. The chain couples TRBV20-1 to TRBJ2-2; perhaps TRBD2 as D (5 bases). The germline gives CDR1 DFQATT, CDR2 SNEGSKA (reference sequence). The ends were cut back, 2 bases at V and 5 bases at J, with 6 bases in the middle. The CDR3 covers 12 residues.

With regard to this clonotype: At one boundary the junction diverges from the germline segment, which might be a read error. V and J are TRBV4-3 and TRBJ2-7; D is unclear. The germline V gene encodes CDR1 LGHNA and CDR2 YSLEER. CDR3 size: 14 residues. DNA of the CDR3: TGCGCCAGCGGCCAAGCAAGTTCCCACTACGAGCAGTACTTC. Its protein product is CASGQASSHYEQYF.

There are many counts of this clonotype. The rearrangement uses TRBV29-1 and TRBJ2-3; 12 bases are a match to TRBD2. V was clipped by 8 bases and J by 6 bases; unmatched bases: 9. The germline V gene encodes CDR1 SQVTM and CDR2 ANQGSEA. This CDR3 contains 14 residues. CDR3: CSTLGLAGSDTQYF. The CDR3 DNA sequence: TGCAGCACCCTAGGACTAGCGGGGTCGGATACGCAGTATTTT.

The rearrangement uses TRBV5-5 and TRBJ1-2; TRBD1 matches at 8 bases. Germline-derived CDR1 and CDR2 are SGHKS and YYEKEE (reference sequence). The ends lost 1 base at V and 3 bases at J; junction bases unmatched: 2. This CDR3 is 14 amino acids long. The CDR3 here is CASSLSGGDYGYTF. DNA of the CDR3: TGTGCCAGCAGCTTGTCAGGGGGCGACTATGGCTACACCTTC.

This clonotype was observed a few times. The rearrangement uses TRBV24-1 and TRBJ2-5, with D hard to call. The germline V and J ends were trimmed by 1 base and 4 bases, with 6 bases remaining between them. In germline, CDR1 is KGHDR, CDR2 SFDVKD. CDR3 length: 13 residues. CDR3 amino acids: CATSDFAGETQYF. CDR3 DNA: TGTGCCACCAGTGATTTCGCAGGAGAGACCCAGTACTTC.

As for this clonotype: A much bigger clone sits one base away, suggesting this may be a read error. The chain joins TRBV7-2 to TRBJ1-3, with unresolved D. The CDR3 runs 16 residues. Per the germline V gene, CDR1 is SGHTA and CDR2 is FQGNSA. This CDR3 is CAGSPRTGSSGNTIYF. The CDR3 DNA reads TGTGCCGGCAGTCCACGGACCGGGAGCTCTGGAAACACCATATATTTT.

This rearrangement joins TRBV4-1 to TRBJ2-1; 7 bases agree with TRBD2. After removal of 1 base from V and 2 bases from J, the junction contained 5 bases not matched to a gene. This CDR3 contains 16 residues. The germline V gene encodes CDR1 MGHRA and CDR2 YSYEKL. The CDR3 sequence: CASSQVASGAYNEQFF. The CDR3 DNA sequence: TGCGCCAGCAGCCAAGTGGCTAGCGGAGCCTACAATGAGCAGTTCTTC.

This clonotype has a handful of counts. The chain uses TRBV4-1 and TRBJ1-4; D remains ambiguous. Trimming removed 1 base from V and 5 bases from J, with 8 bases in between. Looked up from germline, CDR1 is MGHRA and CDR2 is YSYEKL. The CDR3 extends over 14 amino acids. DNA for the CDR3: TGCGCCAGCAGCCAAGTTGGCAGAAATGAAAAACTGTTTTTT. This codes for CASSQVGRNEKLFF.

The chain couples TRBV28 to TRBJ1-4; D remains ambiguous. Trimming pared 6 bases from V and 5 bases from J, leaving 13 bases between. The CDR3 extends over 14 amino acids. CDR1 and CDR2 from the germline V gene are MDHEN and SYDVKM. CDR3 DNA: TGTGCCAGCAGACCCAGCCTACTAAATGAAAAACTGTTTTTT. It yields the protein CASRPSLLNEKLFF.

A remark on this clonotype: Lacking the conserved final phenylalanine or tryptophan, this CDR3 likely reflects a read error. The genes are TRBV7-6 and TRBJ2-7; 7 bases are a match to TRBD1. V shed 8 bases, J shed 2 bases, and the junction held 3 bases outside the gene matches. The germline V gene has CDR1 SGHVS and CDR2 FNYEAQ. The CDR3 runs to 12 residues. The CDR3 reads CASSGQTYEQYY. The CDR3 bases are TGTGCCAGCTCGGGACAGACCTACGAGCAGTACTAC.

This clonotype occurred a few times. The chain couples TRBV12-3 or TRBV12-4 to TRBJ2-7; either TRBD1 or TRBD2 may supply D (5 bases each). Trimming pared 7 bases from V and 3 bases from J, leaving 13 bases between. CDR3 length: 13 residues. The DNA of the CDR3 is TGTGCCAGCACCCTGGGACGGAACTACGAGCAGTACTTC. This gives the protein CASTLGRNYEQYF.